The next 20 T cell receptor beta chains were all read from a single sample in a study of blood T cell repertoires in COVID-19. TCRdb keeps only in-frame clones here, not all; method: immunoSEQ multiplex PCR. There are roughly 160,000 clones in the sample; 88% occur only once, and around a quarter lies in the top ten. Material for sequencing was peripheral blood. The receptor source for this set is a man aged 55-75 years with acute or convalescent COVID-19.

This clone was recorded once. The chain is built from TRBV5-6 and TRBJ2-1; 8 bases line up with TRBD1. CDR3 length: 14 amino acids. Per germline, CDR1 SGHDT and CDR2 YYEEEE. Germline trimming cut 0 bases from V and 4 bases from J; bases unmatched to any gene: 0. CDR3 protein: CASSLGTGYNEQFF. As DNA, the CDR3 is TGTGCCAGCAGCTTGGGGACAGGGTACAATGAGCAGTTCTTC.

This chain uses TRBV21-1 with TRBJ1-5; the D call TRBD1 from the table was never checked on the DNA. TRBV21-1 is noted as a pseudogene. This CDR3 spans 17 amino acids. CDR3 nucleotide sequence: TGTGCCAGCAGCCCTCCGGGACACCACTACAGCAATCAGCCCCAGCATTTT. This gives the protein CASSPPGHHYSNQPQHF.

J is TRBJ2-7 and V is TRBV7-8; D remains ambiguous. Trimming pared 6 bases from V and 2 bases from J, leaving 11 bases between. CDR3 length: 13 residues. Germline V lookup: CDR1 SGHVS, CDR2 FQNEAQ. CDR3 protein: CASSRDGAYEQYF. The CDR3 bases are TGTGCCAGCAGTCGAGACGGTGCCTACGAGCAGTACTTC.

The V gene is TRBV6-5, the J gene TRBJ1-6; possibly TRBD1 for D (5 bases). Trimming pared 7 bases from V and 7 bases from J, leaving 14 bases between. CDR1 MNHEY and CDR2 SVGAGI come from the germline V gene. The CDR3 contains 14 residues. The CDR3 DNA reads as TGTGCCAGCACCACGCGGAGGGGCAATTCACCCCTCCACTTT. This encodes CASTTRRGNSPLHF.

This clone was found once. The chain joins TRBV2 to TRBJ2-7, with a tentative D call TRBD1 (7 bases). Germline lookup yields CDR1 SNHLY and CDR2 FYNNEI. The V end lost 4 bases, the J end lost 2 bases, and 15 bases lay between the germline ends. This CDR3 has 15 amino acids. The CDR3 is CASSAIPGGTYEQYV. The DNA of the CDR3 is TGTGCCAGCAGTGCGATCCCAGGGGGGACCTACGAGCAGTACGTC.

The chain couples TRBV4-1 to TRBJ2-1, with TRBD1 as a possible D gene (7 bases). Per the germline V gene, CDR1 is MGHRA and CDR2 is YSYEKL. The CDR3 runs 13 residues. Trimming took off 7 bases at V and 6 bases at J, with 13 bases between the two ends. CDR3 DNA: TGCGCCAGCACCGGGGGACAGAGCAATGAGCAGTTCTTC. Translation gives CASTGGQSNEQFF.

This sequence joins TRBV9 and TRBJ2-1; 9 bases are a match to TRBD2. V shed 0 bases and J 7 bases; nucleotides not matched to a gene: 5. The CDR3 runs to 15 residues. Germline V CDR1 and CDR2: SGDLS, YYNGEE. CDR3 sequence: CASSVGGGADNEQFF. CDR3 nucleotides: TGTGCCAGCAGCGTAGGCGGGGGGGCGGATAATGAGCAGTTCTTC.

The chain recombines TRBV5-4 with TRBJ2-6; 7 bases are a match to TRBD1. The CDR3 has 17 residues. Germline-derived CDR1 and CDR2 are SGHNT and YYREEE (reference sequence). Trimming at V came to 4 bases and at J to 2 bases, leaving 9 bases not matched to a gene. The CDR3 nucleotides read TGTGCCAGCAGCGGGTTTACAGGGGAGCCTGGGGCCAACGTCCTGACTTTC. Translated: CASSGFTGEPGANVLTF.

The chain links TRBV24-1 to TRBJ1-3; D is unresolved. The CDR3 is 13 residues long. The germline V and J ends were trimmed by 2 bases and 4 bases, with 5 bases remaining between them. The germline V gene has CDR1 KGHDR and CDR2 SFDVKD. Here the CDR3 reads CATSDSRGNTIYF. The CDR3 nucleotides are TGTGCCACCAGTGATTCGAGGGGAAACACCATATATTTT.

The J gene is TRBJ1-6, the V gene TRBV5-5; TRBD1 matches at 8 bases. This CDR3 spans 16 amino acids. CDR1 is SGHKS, CDR2 YYEKEE, per germline (reference sequence). V was pared by 0 bases and J by 6 bases, with 5 bases of the junction left unmatched. The CDR3 sequence is CASSLAPQGGNSPLHF. Here the CDR3 DNA reads TGTGCCAGCAGCTTGGCCCCACAGGGGGGTAATTCACCCCTCCACTTT.

The chain employs TRBV4-1 and TRBJ2-3; 9 positions agree with TRBD2. CDR1 is MGHRA, CDR2 YSYEKL, per germline. Trimming cost V 4 bases and J 1 base; bases outside gene matches: 3. The CDR3 covers 15 residues. The CDR3 loop reads CASSPRTSGTDTQYF. As DNA, the CDR3 is TGCGCCAGCAGCCCCCGGACTAGCGGCACAGATACGCAGTATTTT.

The CDR3 nucleotides read TGTGCCAGCTCCCCGACAGAGGAATATGGCTACACCTTC. Protein: CASSPTEEYGYTF. The chain recombines TRBV18 with TRBJ1-2; a possible D gene is TRBD1 (5 bases). The germline gives CDR1 KGHSH, CDR2 LQKENI. The CDR3 length is 13 residues. V lost 6 bases to trimming and J lost 5 bases, with 13 bases between them.

With regard to this clone: Within the sample, other DNA sequences also encode this same CDR3. V usage is TRBV3-1 (or the pseudogene TRBV3-2) and J usage is TRBJ2-3; D gene ambiguous. V lost 1 base to trimming and J lost 1 base, with 6 bases between them. The germline gives CDR1 LGHDT, CDR2 YNNKEL (reference sequence). This CDR3 has 14 amino acids. CDR3 residues: CASSQGQGTDTQYF. In DNA, the CDR3 is TGTGCCAGCAGCCAAGGGCAGGGCACAGATACGCAGTATTTT.

The V gene is TRBV19, the J gene TRBJ1-5, with 9 positions matching TRBD1. The CDR3 covers 14 residues. With 7 bases clipped from V and 7 bases from J, the junction kept 8 bases outside the gene matches. Germline loops: CDR1 LNHDA, CDR2 SQIVND (reference sequence). The CDR3 is CASTMTGGNQPQHF. CDR3 coding DNA: TGTGCCAGTACCATGACAGGGGGAAACCAGCCCCAGCATTTT.

The chain recombines TRBV2 with TRBJ2-5, with TRBD2 identical over 8 bases. With V trimmed by 4 bases and J by 1 base, 5 bases remained unmatched. The CDR3 length is 15 residues. CDR1 is SNHLY, CDR2 FYNNEI, per germline. CDR3 in amino acids: CASSGIAGPQETQYF. The CDR3, as DNA: TGTGCCAGCAGTGGAATAGCGGGGCCCCAAGAGACCCAGTACTTC.

The chain employs TRBV10-3 and TRBJ2-5, with 9 bases matching TRBD1. Germline assignment: CDR1 ENHRY and CDR2 SYGVKD. The ends lost 6 bases at V and 4 bases at J; junction bases unmatched: 3. This CDR3 has 13 residues. The CDR3 nucleotides read TGTGCCATCAGGGGACAGGGTGGAGAGACCCAGTACTTC. Protein: CAIRGQGGETQYF.

CDR3 region: CASSLGTQGTDTQYF. DNA for the CDR3: TGTGCCAGCAGCCTCGGGACTCAGGGAACAGATACGCAGTATTTT. The genes are TRBV9 and TRBJ2-3, with D tentatively TRBD2 (6 bases). V dropped 4 bases and J dropped 3 bases, with 15 bases sitting between them. This CDR3 contains 15 residues. Germline-derived CDR1 and CDR2 are SGDLS and YYNGEE.

The chain carries TRBV7-9 and TRBJ2-1; 7 positions agree with TRBD2. The CDR3 length is 17 residues. The V gene's germline CDR1 is SEHNR and CDR2 FQNEAQ (reference sequence). With V trimmed by 2 bases and J by 3 bases, 10 bases remained unmatched. CDR3: CASSLRGLAGRYNEQFF. The DNA of the CDR3 is TGTGCCAGCAGCTTAAGGGGATTAGCGGGCCGCTACAATGAGCAGTTCTTC. Full variable domain (remainder filled in from reference TRBV7-9 and TRBJ2-1): DTGVSQNPRHKITKRGQNVTFRCDPISEHNRLYWYRQTLGQGPEFLTYFQNEAQLEKSRLLSDRFSAERPKGSFSTLEIQRTEQGDSAMYLCASSLRGLAGRYNEQFFGPGTRLTVL.

This clone was picked up a small number of times. This rearrangement joins TRBV12-3 or TRBV12-4 to TRBJ1-1; D is ambiguous. V gave up 8 bases and J gave up 6 bases, with 13 bases separating them. The CDR3 is 12 residues long. DNA of the CDR3: TGTGCCAGCTCAGGTTCTCCCGCTGAAGCTTTCTTT. It encodes CASSGSPAEAFF.

The chain is built from TRBV4-1 and TRBJ2-7; possible D gene TRBD1, 5 bases. This CDR3 spans 16 amino acids. Looked up from germline, CDR1 is MGHRA and CDR2 is YSYEKL. V lost 4 bases and J 0 bases, leaving 16 bases between the germline ends. This chain's CDR3 is CASSPSVRQFSYEQYF. CDR3 DNA sequence: TGCGCCAGCAGCCCAAGTGTAAGACAGTTCTCCTACGAGCAGTACTTC.